A selection of T cell receptor beta chains follows, all from one sample in a study of PD-1 blockade in classical Hodgkin lymphoma. TCRdb's copy holds only in-frame clones and misses some; the assay was immunoSEQ multiplex PCR. The sample holds some 65,000 clones; 60% to 80% are singletons and the top ten take approximately 9.1%. The specimen comprised peripheral blood mononuclear cells (PBMCs), sampled before the second cycle of nivolumab. These receptors originate from a human donor with classical Hodgkin lymphoma. Each CDR3 is given with its conserved first and last residue. The order of the fields is J gene, V gene, D gene, clone size, CDR3 DNA, CDR3 protein. D genes are given only for firm matches. Clone size, where shown, is once, few, many, or a class for clones that have expanded.

j_call: TRBJ1-3; v_call: TRBV30; d_call: .; clone_size: .; cdr3_nt: TGTGCCCAAAATTCTGGACAGATTTTCTCTGGAAACACCATATATTTT; cdr3_aa: CAQNSGQIFSGNTIYF
j_call: TRBJ2-5; v_call: TRBV29-1; d_call: .; clone_size: .; cdr3_nt: TGCAGCGTTGAAGGGGGTCTAGGGGAGACCCAGTACTTC; cdr3_aa: CSVEGGLGETQYF
j_call: TRBJ2-1; v_call: TRBV19; d_call: TRBD1; clone_size: .; cdr3_nt: TGTGCCAGTAGTACCTCCCGGGTATCAGGGGGATTTGAGCAGTTCTTC; cdr3_aa: CASSTSRVSGGFEQFF
j_call: TRBJ2-3; v_call: TRBV5-1; d_call: .; clone_size: few; cdr3_nt: TGCGCCAGTAAGGGCCAGGCAACAGATACGCAGTATTTT; cdr3_aa: CASKGQATDTQYF
j_call: TRBJ1-3; v_call: TRBV9; d_call: .; clone_size: few; cdr3_nt: TGTGCCAGCAGCGTAGGTTCCGGGACAAATGGAAACACCATATATTTT; cdr3_aa: CASSVGSGTNGNTIYF
j_call: TRBJ2-7; v_call: TRBV11-2; d_call: .; clone_size: .; cdr3_nt: TGTGCCAGCAGCTTAGTCAGGACTAAGCCCTACGAGCAGTACTTC; cdr3_aa: CASSLVRTKPYEQYF
j_call: TRBJ1-1; v_call: TRBV5-3; d_call: TRBD1; clone_size: .; cdr3_nt: TGTGCCAGAAATCCCCCACAGGGGTCTGAAGCTTTCTTT; cdr3_aa: CARNPPQGSEAFF
j_call: TRBJ2-5; v_call: TRBV7-2; d_call: .; clone_size: .; cdr3_nt: TGTGCCAGCAGCTTAGGGGTGACAGAGACCCAGTACTTC; cdr3_aa: CASSLGVTETQYF
j_call: TRBJ2-7; v_call: TRBV4-2; d_call: TRBD2; clone_size: .; cdr3_nt: TGTGCCAGCAGCCAACCCCTGGGTAGCGGGAGCCACGAGCAGTACTTC; cdr3_aa: CASSQPLGSGSHEQYF
j_call: TRBJ1-6; v_call: TRBV18; d_call: .; clone_size: once; cdr3_nt: TGTGCCAGCTCAAGCCAGGGATCGGAATCACCCCTCCACTTT; cdr3_aa: CASSSQGSESPLHF
j_call: TRBJ2-5; v_call: TRBV5-6; d_call: .; clone_size: .; cdr3_nt: TGTGCCAGCAGGCTCCGACCGGGACACCAAAAAGAGACCCAGTACTTC; cdr3_aa: CASRLRPGHQKETQYF
j_call: TRBJ2-1; v_call: TRBV6-6; d_call: .; clone_size: .; cdr3_nt: TGTGCCAGCAGCACCGATACAGGGCGCTTTGGCAATGAGCAGTTCTTC; cdr3_aa: CASSTDTGRFGNEQFF
j_call: TRBJ1-6; v_call: TRBV5-1; d_call: TRBD1; clone_size: .; cdr3_nt: TGCGCCAGCAGTCCGGGACAGCCGAATTCACCCCTCCACTTT; cdr3_aa: CASSPGQPNSPLHF
j_call: TRBJ1-1; v_call: TRBV11-2; d_call: .; clone_size: .; cdr3_nt: TGTGCCAGCAGCTCGACAGGCACTGAAGCTTTCTTT; cdr3_aa: CASSSTGTEAFF
j_call: TRBJ2-1; v_call: TRBV25-1; d_call: TRBD2; clone_size: .; cdr3_nt: TGTGCCAGCAGTGGTACGGGACTAGCGGGGGGGACAGAGCAGTTCTTC; cdr3_aa: CASSGTGLAGGTEQFF
j_call: TRBJ1-3; v_call: TRBV6-6; d_call: TRBD1; clone_size: .; cdr3_nt: TGTGCCAGCACACTATCCGGGACAGTCTCTGGAAACACCATATATTTT; cdr3_aa: CASTLSGTVSGNTIYF
j_call: TRBJ2-3; v_call: TRBV6-6; d_call: .; clone_size: .; cdr3_nt: TGTGCCAGCAGCCAGGGTGCGGATACGCAGTATTTT; cdr3_aa: CASSQGADTQYF
j_call: TRBJ2-1; v_call: TRBV11-2; d_call: TRBD2; clone_size: .; cdr3_nt: TGTGCCAGCAGAGTTCCGGGAGGGAGCAGATACAATGAGCAGTTCTTC; cdr3_aa: CASRVPGGSRYNEQFF
j_call: TRBJ2-7; v_call: TRBV5-6; d_call: .; clone_size: .; cdr3_nt: TGTGCCAGCAGCGAAGGACAGCTGGGAGAGCAGTACTTC; cdr3_aa: CASSEGQLGEQYF
j_call: TRBJ2-7; v_call: TRBV5-1; d_call: TRBD1; clone_size: .; cdr3_nt: TGCGCCAGCAGCCAAGGGGAGACAGGGGTCTACGAGCAGTACTTC; cdr3_aa: CASSQGETGVYEQYF
j_call: TRBJ2-1; v_call: TRBV27; d_call: .; clone_size: once; cdr3_nt: TGTGCCAGCAGTTTATCGAGGCAGGGGAGGAATGAGCAGTTCTTC; cdr3_aa: CASSLSRQGRNEQFF
j_call: TRBJ1-2; v_call: TRBV6-5; d_call: .; clone_size: .; cdr3_nt: TGTGCCAGCAGTTACTCGACCGCGAGTGGCTACACCTTC; cdr3_aa: CASSYSTASGYTF
j_call: TRBJ2-1; v_call: TRBV6-5; d_call: TRBD2; clone_size: .; cdr3_nt: TGTGCCAGCAGTTACTCCCGACTAGCGGGAGACCATGAGCAGTTCTTC; cdr3_aa: CASSYSRLAGDHEQFF
j_call: TRBJ2-5; v_call: TRBV28; d_call: .; clone_size: .; cdr3_nt: TGTGCCTCTATTAGTGGTGGGCAGACCCAGTACTTC; cdr3_aa: CASISGGQTQYF
j_call: TRBJ1-1; v_call: TRBV6-5; d_call: .; clone_size: .; cdr3_nt: TGTGCCAGCAGTTACGAATGGAGGGGTGAAGCTTTCTTT; cdr3_aa: CASSYEWRGEAFF
j_call: TRBJ1-4; v_call: TRBV6-6; d_call: .; clone_size: .; cdr3_nt: TGTGCCAGCAGTTTAGGCTCCGGGGATGAAAAACTGTTTTTT; cdr3_aa: CASSLGSGDEKLFF
j_call: TRBJ2-7; v_call: TRBV6-5; d_call: TRBD1; clone_size: .; cdr3_nt: TGTGCCAGCGGAGACAGGGGACCCTACGAGCAGTACTTC; cdr3_aa: CASGDRGPYEQYF
j_call: TRBJ2-1; v_call: TRBV18; d_call: TRBD1; clone_size: .; cdr3_nt: TGTGCCAGCTCACCACCGGGACAGGGGGGGAATGAGCAGTTCTTC; cdr3_aa: CASSPPGQGGNEQFF
j_call: TRBJ1-1; v_call: TRBV9; d_call: TRBD1; clone_size: .; cdr3_nt: TGTGCCAGCAGCGTGAACAGGGGGAGCACTGAAGCTTTCTTT; cdr3_aa: CASSVNRGSTEAFF
j_call: TRBJ2-1; v_call: TRBV2; d_call: TRBD2; clone_size: .; cdr3_nt: TGTGCCAGCAGCCGAGTACTAGCGGGAGCCGCCAATGAGCAGTTCTTC; cdr3_aa: CASSRVLAGAANEQFF
j_call: TRBJ2-3; v_call: TRBV18; d_call: TRBD1; clone_size: few; cdr3_nt: TGTGCCAGCTCACTCCTCGAAGGGGGCTTGGATACGCAGTATTTT; cdr3_aa: CASSLLEGGLDTQYF
j_call: TRBJ2-1; v_call: TRBV7-2; d_call: TRBD2; clone_size: .; cdr3_nt: TGTGCCAGCAGCCCCCGGGGTAGCGGGACGGTTGAGCAGTTCTTC; cdr3_aa: CASSPRGSGTVEQFF
j_call: TRBJ1-1; v_call: TRBV5-6; d_call: TRBD1; clone_size: .; cdr3_nt: TGTGCCAGCAGCCAACAGGGGGCCGCTGAAGCTTTCTTT; cdr3_aa: CASSQQGAAEAFF
j_call: TRBJ2-5; v_call: TRBV11-1; d_call: .; clone_size: .; cdr3_nt: TGTGCCAGCAGCTTAGGGGGTGGATTTACGTACCAAGAGACCCAGTACTTC; cdr3_aa: CASSLGGGFTYQETQYF
j_call: TRBJ2-1; v_call: TRBV9; d_call: .; clone_size: few; cdr3_nt: TGTGCCAGCAGCGTAGTTCTTAGCGGCATAGGGGAGCAGTTCTTC; cdr3_aa: CASSVVLSGIGEQFF
j_call: TRBJ1-3; v_call: TRBV9; d_call: .; clone_size: once; cdr3_nt: TGTGCCAGCAGCGTAGGGGGCAGGGCTGGAGGAAACACCATATATTTT; cdr3_aa: CASSVGGRAGGNTIYF
j_call: TRBJ2-7; v_call: TRBV9; d_call: .; clone_size: .; cdr3_nt: TGTGCCAGCAGCGTCTCGGTGGAGGGCGGGTACGAGCAGTACTTC; cdr3_aa: CASSVSVEGGYEQYF
j_call: TRBJ1-1; v_call: TRBV28; d_call: TRBD1; clone_size: .; cdr3_nt: TGTGCCAGCAGTTACGGACAGGTCACTGAAGCTTTCTTT; cdr3_aa: CASSYGQVTEAFF